Listed below are T cell receptor beta chains from one sample, sequenced in a study of regulatory T cells in long-lasting Graves disease. TCRdb fed the multiplex PCR reads into MiXCR, producing one record per CDR3 protein. The repertoire holds 560,000 or so distinct CDR3 sequences, around 16% seen once, with more than 10% in the top ten. The sample was also linked to a second study, of T cells in Graves' hyperthyroidism and ophthalmopathy.

The sequences come from peripheral blood mononuclear cells (PBMCs), collected at new diagnosis, from a patient treated with antithyroid drugs. The source of these receptors is a man in his late teens or twenties with Graves disease. Each CDR3 is given with its conserved first and last residue. D genes are given only for firm matches. Clone size is given for some rows only: seen once, a few or many times, or a class if the clone is expanded.

V gene	J gene	D gene	clone size	CDR3 DNA	CDR3 protein
TRBV6-5	TRBJ2-6	.	.	TGTGCCAGCAGTTTCTTCCCTCAGGGTATGGAAAGCTCTGGGGCCAACGTCCTGACTTTC	CASSFFPQGMESSGANVLTF
TRBV27	TRBJ2-3	TRBD1	many	TGTGCCAGCGGCACGACCGGGACAGGGGGCACAGATACGCAGTATTTT	CASGTTGTGGTDTQYF
TRBV27	TRBJ1-1	.	many	TGTGCCAGCAGTTTACAACGGGTGCAGTACTCAAATAGTAAGACTGAAGCTTTCTTT	CASSLQRVQYSNSKTEAFF
TRBV15	TRBJ1-1	.	many	TGTGCCACCAGCTCAATCCGGGAATCTGAAGCTTTCTTT	CATSSIRESEAFF
TRBV4-1	TRBJ1-2	.	few	TGCGCCAGCAGCCAAGATCTGGGCAGGCCAACTAACTATGGCTACACCTTC	CASSQDLGRPTNYGYTF
TRBV28	TRBJ2-3	.	many	TGTGCCAGCAGTTTTCCCCTGCTAGGGGAAAGGGGCACAGATACGCAGTATTTT	CASSFPLLGERGTDTQYF
TRBV18	TRBJ2-3	.	many	TGTGCCAGCTCACCGCAGAACAGGGTACGGGATACGCAGTATTTT	CASSPQNRVRDTQYF
TRBV5-8	TRBJ1-1	.	.	TGTGCCAGCAGCATACTTCCACAGGGCCTGAACACTGAAGCTTTCTTT	CASSILPQGLNTEAFF
TRBV3-1	TRBJ2-5	.	few	TGTGCCAGCAGCCAGGGACTCCCCCAAGAGACCCAGTACTTC	CASSQGLPQETQYF
TRBV20-1	TRBJ2-7	TRBD2	.	TGCAGTGCTAGAGAGCAACAAGGACTAGGGTGGGGCGAGCAGTACTTC	CSAREQQGLGWGEQYF
TRBV2	TRBJ2-7	.	few	TGCGCCAGCAGCCAGCCAAGCAAAACCTACGAGCAGTACTTC	CASSQPSKTYEQYF
TRBV7-3	TRBJ2-1	.	many	TGTGCCAGCAGCTCGCAGGGTGAGCAGTTCTTC	CASSSQGEQFF
TRBV9	TRBJ1-1	.	many	TGTGCCAGCAGCGTAGTGGCGGCAGGTGTTATGAACACTGAAGCTTTCTTT	CASSVVAAGVMNTEAFF
TRBV24-1	TRBJ1-1	.	.	TGTGCCACCAGTGATCTTGGACGGGAAACTCTCGGTGACGCTTTCTTT	CATSDLGRETLGDAFF
TRBV4-1	TRBJ2-3	.	few	TGCGCCAGCAGCCAAGATTTAGGCCGCACAGATACGCAGTATTTT	CASSQDLGRTDTQYF
TRBV10-3	TRBJ2-1	.	many	TGTGCCATCAGTGGATTCCAAAGCTCCTACAATGAGCAGTTCTTC	CAISGFQSSYNEQFF
TRBV9	TRBJ2-3	TRBD2	few	TGTGCCAGCAGCCTCCTGGCTAGCGGGAGAGGGAATACGCAGTATTTT	CASSLLASGRGNTQYF
TRBV7-6	TRBJ2-1	.	few	TGTGCCAGCAGCTTAGCGGTGGAGAGCTCCTACAATGAGCAGTTCTTC	CASSLAVESSYNEQFF
TRBV6-5	TRBJ2-1	.	many	TGTGCCAGCAGTTACACGAATGAGCAGTTCTTC	CASSYTNEQFF
TRBV20-1	TRBJ2-1	TRBD1	few	TGCAGTGCTAGAACCCGGACAGGGGGCGAGGGTGAGCAGTTCTTC	CSARTRTGGEGEQFF
TRBV4-1	TRBJ1-6	TRBD1	.	TGCGCCAGCAGCCAGGACAGGCCAGGGACCTATAATTCACCCCTCCACTTT	CASSQDRPGTYNSPLHF
TRBV27	TRBJ2-1	.	many	TGTGCCAGCAGTTCCGGACCGGGGAGCTCCTACAATGAGCAGTTCTTC	CASSSGPGSSYNEQFF
TRBV4-2	TRBJ2-1	.	few	TGTGCCAGCAGCCAAGGATACTCTTACAATGAGCAGTTCTTC	CASSQGYSYNEQFF
TRBV14	TRBJ2-3	TRBD2	.	TGTGCCAGCAGCCCGACAGGGACTAGCGGGAGGGCCGTGATTTGGACAGATACGCAGTATTTT	CASSPTGTSGRAVIWTDTQYF
TRBV12-3/TRBV12-4	TRBJ2-5	.	many	TGTGCCAGCAGTTTTTTCGCTAGCGCACAAGAGACCCAGTACTTC	CASSFFASAQETQYF
TRBV20-1	TRBJ2-1	TRBD1	many	TGCAGTGCTGGGGGGACAGGGGGTAGAGGCGATGAGCAGTTCTTC	CSAGGTGGRGDEQFF
TRBV7-9	TRBJ2-3	TRBD2	many	TGTGCCAGCAGCACGGGACTAGTCAGCCCAGATACGCAGTATTTT	CASSTGLVSPDTQYF
TRBV4-1	TRBJ2-7	.	few	TGCGCCAGCAGCCCGGGAAATTTTCAGGGGAAAATCCACTACGAGCAGTACTTC	CASSPGNFQGKIHYEQYF
TRBV7-9	TRBJ2-4	.	few	TGTGCCAGCAGCCCAAGAGCGTTGGCCAAAAACATTCAGTACTTC	CASSPRALAKNIQYF
TRBV5-1	TRBJ1-1	.	.	TGCGCCAGCAGCTTGACAGTTGTCATGAACACTGAAGCTTTCTTT	CASSLTVVMNTEAFF
TRBV28	TRBJ1-2	.	many	TGTGCCAGCAGTTTAGCGGGGGGAGACGGCTACACCTTC	CASSLAGGDGYTF
TRBV6-1	TRBJ1-5	.	.	TGTGCCAGCAGTGAAGTTACTCAGCCCCAGCATTTT	CASSEVTQPQHF
TRBV5-1	TRBJ2-5	TRBD2	.	TGCGCCAGCAGCTGGGGGACTAGCGGCAAAGAGACCCGGTACTTC	CASSWGTSGKETRYF
TRBV2	TRBJ1-2	.	many	TGTGCCAGCAGTGATCCGGTCTACACCTTC	CASSDPVYTF
TRBV29-1	TRBJ1-2	.	few	TGCAGCGTTGATCTAGGACAGCTCGACACTTATGGCTACACCTTC	CSVDLGQLDTYGYTF
TRBV10-3	TRBJ1-4	.	.	TGTGCCACGAGTCCTCTCCCTAATGAAAAACTGTTTTTT	CATSPLPNEKLFF
TRBV5-8	TRBJ1-1	.	.	TGTGCCAGCAGCTTGGAATGGTGGCAGACAAACACTGAAGCTTTCTTT	CASSLEWWQTNTEAFF
TRBV20-1	TRBJ1-5	.	.	TGCAGTGCTAGAGGGGACCTTGATCAGCCCCAGCATTTT	CSARGDLDQPQHF
TRBV20-1	TRBJ2-5	.	few	TGCAGTGCTAGAGATCCCCGCTTGCGAGAGACCCAGTACTTC	CSARDPRLRETQYF
TRBV12-5	TRBJ2-1	.	few	TGTGCTAGTGGTTTGAACCTCTACAATGAGCAGTTCTTC	CASGLNLYNEQFF
TRBV5-1	TRBJ2-2	TRBD1	few	TGCGCCAGCAGCTTACCCGGGACAGCGAACACCGGGGAGCTGTTTTTT	CASSLPGTANTGELFF
TRBV10-3	TRBJ2-5	TRBD2	many	TGTGCCATCAGTGAGTCCAAGACTAGCGGGTGGGAGACCCAGTACTTC	CAISESKTSGWETQYF
TRBV4-1	TRBJ2-1	TRBD2	few	TGCGCCAGCAGCCGGAACCCGGGACTAGCGGGAGTAGAGTCTTCGAGGAATGAGCAGTTCTTC	CASSRNPGLAGVESSRNEQFF
TRBV30	TRBJ1-6	.	many	TGTGCCTGGAGTGTACGGCGAATCCCCAATTCACCCCTCCACTTT	CAWSVRRIPNSPLHF
TRBV20-1	TRBJ1-1	TRBD1	few	TGCAGTGCTGGACAGGGGGCTGGTGGCACTGAAGCTTTCTTT	CSAGQGAGGTEAFF
TRBV5-1	TRBJ1-1	.	.	TGCGCCAGCAGAATAGGAACGTTTACACAGAACACTGAAGCTTTCTTT	CASRIGTFTQNTEAFF
TRBV19	TRBJ2-3	.	.	TGTGCCAGTAGGGCACGTCGGGAATCAGATACGCAGTATTTT	CASRARRESDTQYF
TRBV7-2	TRBJ2-7	TRBD2	few	TGTGCCAGCAGCTCTAGGGGGACTAGCGGGATGATCTCCTACGAGCAGTACTTC	CASSSRGTSGMISYEQYF